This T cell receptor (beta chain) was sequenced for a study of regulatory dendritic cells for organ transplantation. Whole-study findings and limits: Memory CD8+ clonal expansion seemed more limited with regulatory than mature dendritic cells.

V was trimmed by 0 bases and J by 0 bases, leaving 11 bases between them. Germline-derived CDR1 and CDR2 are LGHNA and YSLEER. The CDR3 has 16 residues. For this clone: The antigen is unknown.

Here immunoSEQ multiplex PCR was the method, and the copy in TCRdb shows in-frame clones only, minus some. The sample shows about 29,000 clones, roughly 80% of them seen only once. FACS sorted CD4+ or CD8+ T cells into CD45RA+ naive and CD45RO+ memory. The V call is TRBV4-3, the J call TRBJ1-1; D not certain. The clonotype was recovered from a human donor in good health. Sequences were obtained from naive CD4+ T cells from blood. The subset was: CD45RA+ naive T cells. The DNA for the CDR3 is TGCGCCAGCAGCCAAGATCGACCGGGGATGAACACTGAAGCTTTCTTT. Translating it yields CASSQDRPGMNTEAFF.